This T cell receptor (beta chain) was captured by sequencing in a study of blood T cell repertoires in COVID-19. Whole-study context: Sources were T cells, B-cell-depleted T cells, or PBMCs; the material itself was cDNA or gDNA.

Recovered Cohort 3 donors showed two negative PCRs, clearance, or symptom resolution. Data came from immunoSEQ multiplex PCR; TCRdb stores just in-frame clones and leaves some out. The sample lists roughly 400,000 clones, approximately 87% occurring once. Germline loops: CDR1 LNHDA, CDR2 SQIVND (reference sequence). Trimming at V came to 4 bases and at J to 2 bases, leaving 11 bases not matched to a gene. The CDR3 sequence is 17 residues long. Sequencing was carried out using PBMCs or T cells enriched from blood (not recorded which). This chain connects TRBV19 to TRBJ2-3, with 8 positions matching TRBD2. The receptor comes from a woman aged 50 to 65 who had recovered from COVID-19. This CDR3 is CASSSGGRGLNTDTQYF. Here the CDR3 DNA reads TGTGCCAGTAGTAGCGGGGGGAGGGGACTTAACACAGATACGCAGTATTTT.